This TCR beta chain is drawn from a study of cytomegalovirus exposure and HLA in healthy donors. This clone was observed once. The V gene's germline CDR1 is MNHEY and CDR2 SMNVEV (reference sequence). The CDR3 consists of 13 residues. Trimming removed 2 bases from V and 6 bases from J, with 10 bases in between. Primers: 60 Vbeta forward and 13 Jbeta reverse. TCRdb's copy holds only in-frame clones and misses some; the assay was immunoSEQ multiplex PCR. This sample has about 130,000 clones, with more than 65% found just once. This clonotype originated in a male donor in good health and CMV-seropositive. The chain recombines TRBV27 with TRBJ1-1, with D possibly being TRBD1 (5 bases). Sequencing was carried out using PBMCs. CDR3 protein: CASSLDSVAEAFF. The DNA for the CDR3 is TGTGCCAGCAGTTTAGACAGTGTGGCTGAAGCTTTCTTT.